This record looks at one TCR beta chain sequence and its context. Its antigen is still unknown. This record comes from a study of CD8 T cells in ankylosing spondylitis. Study observations and caveats: Several highly homologous variants made up a TCR beta motif that seemed to typify ankylosing spondylitis blood.

TCRdb fed the 5' RACE reads into MiXCR, producing one record per CDR3 protein. The data contain under 450,000 distinct CDR3 sequences, approximately 17% of them seen just once; the ten biggest clones take up just over 1%. The V gene's germline CDR1 is LNHDA and CDR2 SQIVND (reference sequence). The CDR3 has 16 amino acids. Germline trimming cut 5 bases from V and 6 bases from J; bases unmatched to any gene: 11. The TCR was taken from a male donor with ankylosing spondylitis. The genes are TRBV19 and TRBJ2-1; 9 bases agree with TRBD1. Sequenced input: blood, either unsorted or a sorted T cell fraction (not recorded which). Here the CDR3 DNA reads TGTGCCAGTAGTTTACCCGGGACAGGGTCTCGCAATGAGCAGTTCTTC. As protein: CASSLPGTGSRNEQFF. Combining the CDR3 with reference TRBV19 and TRBJ2-1 gives the whole variable domain DGGITQSPKYLFRKEGQNVTLSCEQNLNHDAMYWYRQDPGQGLRLIYYSQIVNDFQKGDIAEGYSVSREKKESFPLTVTSAQKNPTAFYLCASSLPGTGSRNEQFFGPGTRLTVL.